One and the same sample provided the 17 T cell receptor beta chains below, sequenced in a study of blood T cell repertoires in COVID-19. Produced via immunoSEQ multiplex PCR; TCRdb's table is partial and in-frame only. The table has roughly 57,000 clones, approximately 87% seen once. Sequenced sample: peripheral blood. These receptors all stem from a woman aged 55-69 years with COVID-19, enrolled during active disease.

The chain couples TRBV3-1 (or the pseudogene TRBV3-2) to TRBJ2-7; D may be TRBD1 (6 bases). This CDR3 has 16 amino acids. V was trimmed by 1 base and J by 1 base, leaving 14 bases between them. From germline, CDR1 is LGHDT and CDR2 YNNKEL (reference sequence). The CDR3 coding sequence is TGTGCCAGCAGCCAAGTGCGATCGGACAGATCCTACGAGCAGTACTTC. Encoded protein: CASSQVRSDRSYEQYF.

V usage is TRBV27 and J usage is TRBJ1-2, with TRBD1 matching over 8 bases. Unmatched junction bases numbered 6, after V lost 4 bases and J lost 8 bases. CDR3 size: 13 residues. The germline V gene has CDR1 MNHEY and CDR2 SMNVEV (reference sequence). CDR3 region: CASSSLGQEGYTF. DNA of the CDR3: TGTGCCAGCAGTTCACTGGGACAGGAAGGCTACACCTTC.

The chain employs TRBV9 and TRBJ2-7; 8 positions agree with TRBD1. From germline, CDR1 is SGDLS and CDR2 YYNGEE. The length of the CDR3 is 15 residues. V shed 4 bases, J shed 4 bases, and the junction held 10 bases outside the gene matches. CDR3 loop: CASSRTGGPTYEQYF. In nucleotides, the CDR3 is TGTGCCAGCAGCCGAACAGGGGGGCCTACATACGAGCAGTACTTC.

In this sample, this clone turned up once. The rearrangement joins TRBV19 to TRBJ1-2; a weak D match, TRBD1 (6 bases). CDR1 and CDR2 from the germline V gene are LNHDA and SQIVND (reference sequence). V gave up 4 bases and J gave up 6 bases, with 18 bases separating them. This CDR3 spans 15 amino acids. CDR3 amino acids: CASSTPPEDSHGYTF. CDR3 nucleotide sequence: TGTGCCAGTAGTACTCCTCCGGAGGACAGCCATGGCTACACCTTC.

The chain has TRBV7-6 and TRBJ2-7; maybe TRBD1 (6 bases). The germline V and J ends were trimmed by 4 bases and 4 bases, with 17 bases remaining between them. This CDR3 has 15 amino acids. Germline CDR1 SGHVS, CDR2 FNYEAQ. CDR3 nucleotide sequence: TGTGCCAGCAGCTCCCATACCGGGACAAGATACGAGCAGTACTTC. Translated, it gives CASSSHTGTRYEQYF.

This chain uses TRBV9 with TRBJ2-6; TRBD2 might be the D (5 bases). Trimming shortened V by 0 bases and J by 2 bases, and 6 bases separated the two germline ends. CDR1 and CDR2 (germline): SGDLS, YYNGEE. The CDR3 has 15 residues. CDR3 residues: CASSVAGAGANVLTF. DNA of the CDR3: TGTGCCAGCAGCGTAGCCGGGGCTGGGGCCAACGTCCTGACTTTC.

This chain uses TRBV18 with TRBJ1-1, with D perhaps TRBD1 (6 bases). Trimming stripped 4 bases from V and 1 base from J, with 13 bases between. The V gene's germline CDR1 is KGHSH and CDR2 LQKENI. The CDR3 has 15 residues. For the CDR3, the DNA is TGTGCCAGCTCACGGGGACACCAACCGAACACTGAAGCTTTCTTT. Its translation is CASSRGHQPNTEAFF.

CDR3 nucleotide sequence: TGTGCCAGCAGACACCCGGTCCGGACAGCCCGCACCGGGGAGCTGTTTTTT. It translates to CASRHPVRTARTGELFF. The chain carries TRBV28 and TRBJ2-2, with a tentative D call TRBD1 (6 bases). Germline CDR1 MDHEN, CDR2 SYDVKM. CDR3 length: 17 residues. V shed 6 bases and J shed 4 bases, with 21 bases lying between them. The full variable domain, rest sourced from reference TRBV28 and TRBJ2-2, is DVKVTQSSRYLVKRTGEKVFLECVQDMDHENMFWYRQDPGLGLRLIYFSYDVKMKEKGDIPEGYSVSREKKERFSLILESASTNQTSMYLCASRHPVRTARTGELFFGEGSRLTVL.

The V call is TRBV19, the J call TRBJ2-1, with 11 nucleotides matching TRBD2. The length of the CDR3 is 13 residues. The V gene's germline CDR1 is LNHDA and CDR2 SQIVND (reference sequence). V shed 9 bases, J shed 5 bases, and the junction held 3 bases outside the gene matches. CDR3 nucleotides: TGTGCCAGCGGACTAGCGGGTAACAATGAGCAGTTCTTC. It specifies CASGLAGNNEQFF.

The chain combines TRBV6-6 with TRBJ2-3, with no clear D. V gave up 5 bases and J gave up 5 bases, with 17 bases separating them. This CDR3 comprises 15 residues. Germline-derived CDR1 and CDR2 are MNHNY and SVGAGI (reference sequence). In DNA, the CDR3 is TGTGCCAGCAGTAATCAGACACGGTTAAAAGATACGCAGTATTTT. Its translation is CASSNQTRLKDTQYF.

In this sample, this clone turned up once. The chain carries TRBV5-4 and TRBJ2-3; D is perhaps TRBD1 (5 bases). Germline assignment: CDR1 SGHNT and CDR2 YYREEE (reference sequence). Trimming took 2 bases from V and 7 from J, leaving 8 bases between them. The CDR3 is 12 residues long. CDR3 in DNA: TGTGCCAGCAGCTTAGGGGAATATACGCAGTATTTT. As protein: CASSLGEYTQYF.

V usage is TRBV19 and J usage is TRBJ2-1; 10 bases line up with TRBD2. From germline, CDR1 is LNHDA and CDR2 SQIVND (reference sequence). The CDR3 loop spans 14 amino acids. Trimming at V came to 5 bases and at J to 6 bases, leaving 4 bases not matched to a gene. The CDR3 DNA is TGTGCCAGTAGTCCTAGACTAGCGGGCAATGAGCAGTTCTTC. Protein sequence: CASSPRLAGNEQFF.

This chain joins TRBV27 and TRBJ2-6, with TRBD2 as a possible D gene (6 bases). The CDR3 sequence is 15 residues long. Trimming cost V 5 bases and J 2 bases, with 10 bases left between them. Looked up from germline, CDR1 is MNHEY and CDR2 is SMNVEV (reference sequence). In DNA form, the CDR3 reads TGTGCCAGCAGTCCCCTAGCGACTGGGGCCAACGTCCTGACTTTC. This codes for CASSPLATGANVLTF.

The chain couples TRBV2 to TRBJ1-2, with TRBD1 matching 9 bases. The CDR3 sequence is 14 residues long. The V gene's germline CDR1 is SNHLY and CDR2 FYNNEI. Germline trimming cut 5 bases from V and 8 bases from J; bases unmatched to any gene: 9. CDR3 sequence reads: CASSQVQGAGGYTF. The DNA of the CDR3 is TGTGCCAGCAGTCAAGTACAGGGGGCGGGAGGCTACACCTTC.

This chain uses TRBV25-1 with TRBJ2-1; D is possibly TRBD2 (6 bases). From germline, CDR1 is MGHDK and CDR2 SYGVNS. The CDR3 runs to 14 residues. Trimming left V 7 bases short and J 5 bases short, with 15 bases between. Here the CDR3 reads CASTPWGRHNEQFF. CDR3 in DNA: TGTGCCAGCACCCCCTGGGGGAGGCACAATGAGCAGTTCTTC. Full variable domain (outside the CDR3, taken from reference TRBV25-1 and TRBJ2-1): EADIYQTPRYLVIGTGKKITLECSQTMGHDKMYWYQQDPGMELHLIHYSYGVNSTEKGDLSSESTVSRIRTEHFPLTLESARPSHTSQYLCASTPWGRHNEQFFGPGTRLTVL.

The chain carries TRBV7-2 and TRBJ2-1; 9 nucleotides agree with TRBD2. Trimming took 1 base from V and 2 from J; bases not matched to a gene: 3. The CDR3 is 16 residues long. The germline gives CDR1 SGHTA, CDR2 FQGNSA. The CDR3 DNA reads as TGTGCCAGCAGCTTAGATGGCGGGAGGGCCTACAATGAGCAGTTCTTC. It yields the protein CASSLDGGRAYNEQFF.

The gene calls are TRBV6-1 and TRBJ1-6, with TRBD1 identical over 7 bases. The germline gives CDR1 MNHNS, CDR2 SASEGT. J lost 5 bases, V lost 1 base, and 2 bases had no gene match. The CDR3 length is 15 residues. The CDR3 DNA reads TGTGCCAGCAGTGAAGGGACAGGAAATAATTCACCCCTCCACTTT. It encodes CASSEGTGNNSPLHF.